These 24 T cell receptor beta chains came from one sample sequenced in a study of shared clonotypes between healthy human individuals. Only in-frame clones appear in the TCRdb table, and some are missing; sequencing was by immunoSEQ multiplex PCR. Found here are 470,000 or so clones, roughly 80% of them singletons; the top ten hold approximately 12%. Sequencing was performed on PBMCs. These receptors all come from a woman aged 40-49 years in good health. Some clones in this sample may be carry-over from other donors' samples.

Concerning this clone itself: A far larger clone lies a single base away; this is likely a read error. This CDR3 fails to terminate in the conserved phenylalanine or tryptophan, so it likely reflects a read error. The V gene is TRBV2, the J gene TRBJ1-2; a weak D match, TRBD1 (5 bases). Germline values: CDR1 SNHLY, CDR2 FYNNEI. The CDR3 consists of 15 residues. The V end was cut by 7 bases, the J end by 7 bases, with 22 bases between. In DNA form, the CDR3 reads TGTGCCAGCACGCCGGGGCAGGGCTCCCTAGGTGGCTACACCTCC. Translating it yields CASTPGQGSLGGYTS.

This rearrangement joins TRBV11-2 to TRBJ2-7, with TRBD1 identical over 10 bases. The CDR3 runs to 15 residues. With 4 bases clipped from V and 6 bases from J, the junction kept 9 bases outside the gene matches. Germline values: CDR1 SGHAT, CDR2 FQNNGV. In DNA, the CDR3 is TGTGCCAGCAGCTCCCCGGGACAGGGGTTTCGCGAGCAGTACTTC. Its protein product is CASSSPGQGFREQYF. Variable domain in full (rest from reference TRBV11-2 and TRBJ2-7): EAGVAQSPRYKIIEKRQSVAFWCNPISGHATLYWYQQILGQGPKLLIQFQNNGVVDDSQLPKDRFSAERLKGVDSTLKIQPAKLEDSAVYLCASSSPGQGFREQYFGPGTRLTVT.

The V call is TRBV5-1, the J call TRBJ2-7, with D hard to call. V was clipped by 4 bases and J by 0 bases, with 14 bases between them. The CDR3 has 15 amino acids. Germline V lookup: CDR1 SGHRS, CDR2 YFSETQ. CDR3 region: CASSRGPGSSYEQYF. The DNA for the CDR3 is TGCGCCAGCAGCCGTGGGCCTGGTAGCTCCTACGAGCAGTACTTC.

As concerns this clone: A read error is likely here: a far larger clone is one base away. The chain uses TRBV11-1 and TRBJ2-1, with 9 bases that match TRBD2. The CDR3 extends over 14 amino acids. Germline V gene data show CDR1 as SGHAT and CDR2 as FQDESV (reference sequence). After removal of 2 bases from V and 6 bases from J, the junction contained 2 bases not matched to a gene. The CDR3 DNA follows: TGTGCCAGCAGCTTATTAGCGGGAGTCAATGAGCAGTTCTTC. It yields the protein CASSLLAGVNEQFF. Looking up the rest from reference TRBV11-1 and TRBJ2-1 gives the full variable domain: EAEVAQSPRYKITEKSQAVAFWCDPISGHATLYWYRQILGQGPELLVQFQDESVVDDSQLPKDRFSAERLKGVDSTLKIQPAELGDSAMYLCASSLLAGVNEQFFGPGTRLTVL.

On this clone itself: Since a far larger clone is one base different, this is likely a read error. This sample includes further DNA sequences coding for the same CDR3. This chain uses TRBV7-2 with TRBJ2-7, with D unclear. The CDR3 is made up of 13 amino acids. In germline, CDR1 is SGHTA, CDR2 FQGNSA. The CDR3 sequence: CASSRVPSYEQYF. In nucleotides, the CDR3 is TGTGCCAGCAGCCGAGTGCCTTCCTATGAGCAGTACTTC.

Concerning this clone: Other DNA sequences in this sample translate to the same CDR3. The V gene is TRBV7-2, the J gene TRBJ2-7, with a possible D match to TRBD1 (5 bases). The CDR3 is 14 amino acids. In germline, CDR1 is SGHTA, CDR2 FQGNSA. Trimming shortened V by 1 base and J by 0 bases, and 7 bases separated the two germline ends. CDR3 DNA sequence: TGTGCCAGCAGCTTAGGTGGGGCCTCCTACGAGCAGTACTTC. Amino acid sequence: CASSLGGASYEQYF.

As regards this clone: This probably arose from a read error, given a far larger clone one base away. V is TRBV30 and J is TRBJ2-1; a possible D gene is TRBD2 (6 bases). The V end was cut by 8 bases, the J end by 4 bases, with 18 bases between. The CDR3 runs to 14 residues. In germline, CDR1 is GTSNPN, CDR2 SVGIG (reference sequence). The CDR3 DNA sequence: TGTGCCGGCTTACGACGGGGGTCTTACAATGAGCAGTTCTTC. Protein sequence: CAGLRRGSYNEQFF.

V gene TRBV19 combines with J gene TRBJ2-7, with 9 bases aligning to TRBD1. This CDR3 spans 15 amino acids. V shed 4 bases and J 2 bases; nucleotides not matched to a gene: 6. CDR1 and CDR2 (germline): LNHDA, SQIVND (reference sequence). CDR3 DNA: TGTGCCAGTAGTACCCGGGACAGGGTACCCTACGAGCAGTACTTC. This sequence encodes CASSTRDRVPYEQYF.

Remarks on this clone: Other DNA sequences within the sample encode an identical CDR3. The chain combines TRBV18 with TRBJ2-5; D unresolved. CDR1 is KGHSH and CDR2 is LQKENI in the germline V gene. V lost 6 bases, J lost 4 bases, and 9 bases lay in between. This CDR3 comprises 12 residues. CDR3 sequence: CASSPGVETQYF. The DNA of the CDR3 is TGTGCCAGCTCCCCAGGTGTAGAGACCCAGTACTTC.

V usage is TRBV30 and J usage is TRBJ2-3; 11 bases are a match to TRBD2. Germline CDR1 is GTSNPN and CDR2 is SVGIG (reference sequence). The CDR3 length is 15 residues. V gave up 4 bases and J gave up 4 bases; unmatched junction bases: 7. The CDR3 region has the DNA TGTGCCTGGAATTCACTAGCGGGAGTCCCAGATACGCAGTATTTT. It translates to CAWNSLAGVPDTQYF.

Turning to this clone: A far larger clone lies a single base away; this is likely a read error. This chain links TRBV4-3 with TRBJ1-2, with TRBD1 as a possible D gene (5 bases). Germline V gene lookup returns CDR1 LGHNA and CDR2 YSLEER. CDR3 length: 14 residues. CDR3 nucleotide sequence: TGCGCCAGCAGCCTGACAGAAACTAACTATAGCTACACCTTC. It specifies CASSLTETNYSYTF.

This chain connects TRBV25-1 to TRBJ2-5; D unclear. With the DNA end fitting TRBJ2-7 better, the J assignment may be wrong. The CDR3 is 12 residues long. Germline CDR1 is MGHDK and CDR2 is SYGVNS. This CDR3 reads CASSVHSYEQYF. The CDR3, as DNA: TGTGCCAGCAGTGTTCATTCCTACGAGCAGTACTTC.

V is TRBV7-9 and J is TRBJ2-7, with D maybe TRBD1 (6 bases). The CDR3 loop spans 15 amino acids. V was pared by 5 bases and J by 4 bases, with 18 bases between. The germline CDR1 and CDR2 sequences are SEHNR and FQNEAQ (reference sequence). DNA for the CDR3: TGTGCCAGCAGCCGAGGTCGGGCAGGGGCTTACGAGCAGTACTTC. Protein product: CASSRGRAGAYEQYF.

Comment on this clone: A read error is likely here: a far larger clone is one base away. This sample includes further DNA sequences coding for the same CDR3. Written as DNA, the CDR3 is TGTGCCAGCAGCTTGGCCGGGGAGCAGGGGGCCACTGGGGAGCTGTTTTTT. Amino acids: CASSLAGEQGATGELFF. The rearrangement joins TRBV5-6 to TRBJ2-2; 8 nucleotides agree with TRBD1. Germline-derived CDR1 and CDR2 are SGHDT and YYEEEE. This CDR3 is 17 amino acids long. Trimming took 0 bases from V and 8 from J; bases not matched to a gene: 12.

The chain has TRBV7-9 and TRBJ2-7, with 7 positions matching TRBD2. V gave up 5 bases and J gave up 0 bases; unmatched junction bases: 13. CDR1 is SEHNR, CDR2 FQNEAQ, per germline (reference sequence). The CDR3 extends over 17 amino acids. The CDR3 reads CASSPRRVGGSSYEQYF. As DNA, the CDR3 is TGTGCCAGCAGCCCGCGACGGGTGGGCGGGAGCTCCTACGAGCAGTACTTC.

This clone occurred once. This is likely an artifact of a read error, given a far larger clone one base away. For the CDR3, the DNA is TGTGCCTGGAGTCGCATCGGGTCCGTCTGGGCCAACGTCCTGACTTTC. This encodes CAWSRIGSVWANVLTF. V usage is TRBV30 and J usage is TRBJ2-6; D not certain. The CDR3 sequence is 16 residues long. Germline CDR1 and CDR2: GTSNPN and SVGIG (reference sequence). V was trimmed by 2 bases and J by 5 bases, leaving 16 bases between them.

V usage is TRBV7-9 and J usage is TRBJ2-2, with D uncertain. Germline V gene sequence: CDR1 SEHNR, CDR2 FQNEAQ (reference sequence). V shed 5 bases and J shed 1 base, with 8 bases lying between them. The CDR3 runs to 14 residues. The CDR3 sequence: CASSVGRNTGELFF. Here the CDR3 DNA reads TGTGCCAGCAGCGTGGGTCGGAACACCGGGGAGCTGTTTTTT.

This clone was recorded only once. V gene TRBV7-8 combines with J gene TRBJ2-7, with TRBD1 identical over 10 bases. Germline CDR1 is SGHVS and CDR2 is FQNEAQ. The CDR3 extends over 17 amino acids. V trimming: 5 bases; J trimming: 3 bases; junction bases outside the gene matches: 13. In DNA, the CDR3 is TGTGCCAGCAGCCCACGGCTGGGACAGGGGACCTACTACGAGCAGTACTTC. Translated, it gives CASSPRLGQGTYYEQYF.

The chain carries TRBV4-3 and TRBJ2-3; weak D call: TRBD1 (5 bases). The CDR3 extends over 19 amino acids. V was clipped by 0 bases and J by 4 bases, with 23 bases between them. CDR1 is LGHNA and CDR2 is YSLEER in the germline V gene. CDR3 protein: CASSQDHNRQGFLSDTQYF. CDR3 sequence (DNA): TGCGCCAGCAGCCAAGATCATAATAGGCAGGGTTTTTTGTCAGATACGCAGTATTTT.

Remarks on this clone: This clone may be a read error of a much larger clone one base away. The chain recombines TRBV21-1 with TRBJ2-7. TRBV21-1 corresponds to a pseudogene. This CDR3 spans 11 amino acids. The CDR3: CSSSKEDEQYF. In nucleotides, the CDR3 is TGTTCCAGCAGCAAAGAGGACGAGCAGTACTTC.

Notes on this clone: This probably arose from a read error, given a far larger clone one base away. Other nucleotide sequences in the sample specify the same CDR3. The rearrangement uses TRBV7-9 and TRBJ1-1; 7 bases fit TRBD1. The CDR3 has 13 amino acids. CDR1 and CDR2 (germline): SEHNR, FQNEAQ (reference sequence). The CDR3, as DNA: TGTGCCAGCAGCTTAGAGGGGGCCACTGAAGCCTTCTTT. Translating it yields CASSLEGATEAFF.

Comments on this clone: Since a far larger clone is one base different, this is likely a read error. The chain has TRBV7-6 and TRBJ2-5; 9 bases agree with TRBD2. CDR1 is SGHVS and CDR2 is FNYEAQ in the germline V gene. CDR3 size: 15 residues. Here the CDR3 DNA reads TGTACCAGCAGCTCGACTAGCGGAGGGGCGGAGACCCAGTACTTC. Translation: CTSSSTSGGAETQYF.

CDR3 amino acids: CASSLGTSVYNEQFF. The CDR3 region has the DNA TGTGCCAGCAGCTTAGGGACTAGCGTCTACAATGAGCAGTTCTTC. The chain combines TRBV5-6 with TRBJ2-1, with 10 bases lining up with TRBD2. V was pared by 2 bases and J by 3 bases, with 2 bases of the junction left unmatched. Germline CDR1 is SGHDT and CDR2 is YYEEEE. There are 15 residues in the CDR3.

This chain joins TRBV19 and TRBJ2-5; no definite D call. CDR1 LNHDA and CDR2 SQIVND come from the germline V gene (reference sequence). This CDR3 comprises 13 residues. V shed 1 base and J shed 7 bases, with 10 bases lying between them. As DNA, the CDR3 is TGTGCCAGTAGTATAGGGGCAGTCGGGACCCAGTACTTC. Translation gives CASSIGAVGTQYF.